This record concerns one T cell receptor beta chain sequence. This sample is part of a study of blood T cell repertoires in COVID-19. Overall study context: The origin of the acute and convalescent COVID-19 samples was the United States, Italy and Spain.

This CDR3 contains 15 residues. Germline V CDR1 and CDR2: SGDLS, YYNGEE. The trim removed 0 bases at V and 2 bases at J, leaving 4 bases unmatched. Assay used: immunoSEQ multiplex PCR; TCRdb lists only in-frame clones, some missing. The table has 200,000 or so clones, approximately 84% seen once. The TCR was taken from a human donor with acute or convalescent COVID-19. The donor label of this sample is uncertain. V usage is TRBV9 and J usage is TRBJ2-7; 8 nucleotides match TRBD1. The sample comprised peripheral blood. The CDR3 nucleotides read TGTGCCAGCAGCGTAGGTGGGACAGGCGCCTACGAGCAGTACTTC. It yields the protein CASSVGGTGAYEQYF.